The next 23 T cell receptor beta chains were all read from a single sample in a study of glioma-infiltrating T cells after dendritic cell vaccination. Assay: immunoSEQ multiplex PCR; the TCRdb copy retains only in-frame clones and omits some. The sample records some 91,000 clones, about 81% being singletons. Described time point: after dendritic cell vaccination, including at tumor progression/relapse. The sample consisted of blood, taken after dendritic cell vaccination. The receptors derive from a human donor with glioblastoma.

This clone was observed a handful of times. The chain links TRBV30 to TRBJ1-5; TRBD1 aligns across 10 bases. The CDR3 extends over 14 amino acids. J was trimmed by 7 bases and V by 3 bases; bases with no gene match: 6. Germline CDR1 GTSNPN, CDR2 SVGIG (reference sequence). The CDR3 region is CAWRRQGAWQPQHF. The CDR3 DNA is TGTGCCTGGAGGAGACAGGGGGCCTGGCAGCCCCAGCATTTT.

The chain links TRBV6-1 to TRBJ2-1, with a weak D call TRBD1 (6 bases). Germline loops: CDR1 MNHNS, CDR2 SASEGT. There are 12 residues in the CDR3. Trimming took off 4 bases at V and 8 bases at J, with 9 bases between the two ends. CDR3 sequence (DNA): TGTGCCAGCAGTGTTCAGGGGTATGAGCAGTTCTTC. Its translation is CASSVQGYEQFF.

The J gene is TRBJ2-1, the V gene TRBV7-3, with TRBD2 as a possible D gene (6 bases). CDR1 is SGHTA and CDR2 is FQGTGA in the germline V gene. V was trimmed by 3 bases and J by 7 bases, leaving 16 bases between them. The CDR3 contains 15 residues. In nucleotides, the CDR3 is TGTGCCAGCAGCTTCTCGGGTCTAAGCGGGAATGAGCAGTTCTTC. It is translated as CASSFSGLSGNEQFF.

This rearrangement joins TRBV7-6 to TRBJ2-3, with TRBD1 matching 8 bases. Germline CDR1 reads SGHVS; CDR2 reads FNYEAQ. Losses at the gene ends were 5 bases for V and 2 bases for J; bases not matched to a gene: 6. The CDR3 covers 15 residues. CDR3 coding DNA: TGTGCCAGCAGCCCTCGACAGGGGCACACAGATACGCAGTATTTT. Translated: CASSPRQGHTDTQYF.

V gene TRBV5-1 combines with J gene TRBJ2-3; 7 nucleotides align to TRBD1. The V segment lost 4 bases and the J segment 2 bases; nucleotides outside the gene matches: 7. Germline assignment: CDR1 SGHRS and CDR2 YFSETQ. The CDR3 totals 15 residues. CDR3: CASSQQDRYTDTQYF. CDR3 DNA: TGCGCCAGCAGCCAACAGGACAGGTACACAGATACGCAGTATTTT.

The CDR3 here is CASTLSGGAAREQFF. CDR3 in DNA: TGTGCCAGCACTTTGAGCGGGGGGGCTGCCCGTGAGCAGTTCTTC. The genes are TRBV6-1 and TRBJ2-1, with TRBD2 identical over 10 bases. Trimming took 7 bases from V and 9 from J; bases not matched to a gene: 12. This CDR3 is built from 15 residues. Looked up from germline, CDR1 is MNHNS and CDR2 is SASEGT.

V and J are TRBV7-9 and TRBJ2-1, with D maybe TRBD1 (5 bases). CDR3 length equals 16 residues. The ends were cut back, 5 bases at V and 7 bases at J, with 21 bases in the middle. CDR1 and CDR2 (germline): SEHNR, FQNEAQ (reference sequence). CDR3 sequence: CASSPKFGQGGNEQFF. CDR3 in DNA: TGTGCCAGCAGCCCCAAGTTCGGCCAGGGTGGGAATGAGCAGTTCTTC.

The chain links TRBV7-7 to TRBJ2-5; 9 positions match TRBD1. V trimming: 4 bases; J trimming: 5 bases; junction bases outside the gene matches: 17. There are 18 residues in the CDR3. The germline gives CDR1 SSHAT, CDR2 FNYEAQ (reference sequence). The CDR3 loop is CASSSQRQGVMELETQYF. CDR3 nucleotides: TGTGCCAGCAGCTCCCAAAGACAGGGGGTGATGGAATTGGAGACCCAGTACTTC.

The CDR3 DNA reads as TGTGCCAGCAGTTACTCGTTGCGGGGGCCTACCTACGAGCAGTACTTC. It codes for CASSYSLRGPTYEQYF. The chain has TRBV6-5 and TRBJ2-7; maybe TRBD2 (7 bases). Between the trimmed V and J ends, which lost 0 bases and 2 bases, there was a span of 14 bases. Germline CDR1 and CDR2: MNHEY and SVGAGI. This CDR3 is built from 16 residues.

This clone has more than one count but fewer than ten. The chain's CDR3 is CASSQDGFYGYTF. The CDR3 region has the DNA TGTGCCAGCAGCCAGGATGGCTTCTATGGCTACACCTTC. V gene TRBV5-4 combines with J gene TRBJ1-2, with D uncertain. V lost 4 bases and J lost 4, with 11 bases in between. There are 13 residues in the CDR3. CDR1 SGHNT and CDR2 YYREEE come from the germline V gene (reference sequence).

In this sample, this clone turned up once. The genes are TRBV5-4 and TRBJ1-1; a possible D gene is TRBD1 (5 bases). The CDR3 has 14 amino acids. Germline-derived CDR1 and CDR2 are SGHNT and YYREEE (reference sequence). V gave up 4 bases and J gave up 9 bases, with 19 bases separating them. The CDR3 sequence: CASSTTGGGQQAFF. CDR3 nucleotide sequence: TGTGCCAGCAGCACCACCGGGGGTGGGCAGCAAGCTTTCTTT.

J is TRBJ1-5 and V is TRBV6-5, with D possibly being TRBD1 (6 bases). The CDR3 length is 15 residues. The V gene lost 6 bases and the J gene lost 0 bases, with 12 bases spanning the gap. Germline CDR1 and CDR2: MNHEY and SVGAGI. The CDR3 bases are TGTGCCAGCAGGCAGGGGTTCTATAGCAATCAGCCCCAGCATTTT. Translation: CASRQGFYSNQPQHF.

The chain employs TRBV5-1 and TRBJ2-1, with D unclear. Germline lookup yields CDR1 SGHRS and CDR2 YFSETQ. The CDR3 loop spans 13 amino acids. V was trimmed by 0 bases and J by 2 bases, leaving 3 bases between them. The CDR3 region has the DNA TGCGCCAGCAGCTTGGATACCTACAATGAGCAGTTCTTC. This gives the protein CASSLDTYNEQFF. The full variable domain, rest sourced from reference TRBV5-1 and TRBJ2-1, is KAGVTQTPRYLIKTRGQQVTLSCSPISGHRSVSWYQQTPGQGLQFLFEYFSETQRNKGNFPGRFSGRQFSNSRSEMNVSTLELGDSALYLCASSLDTYNEQFFGPGTRLTVL.

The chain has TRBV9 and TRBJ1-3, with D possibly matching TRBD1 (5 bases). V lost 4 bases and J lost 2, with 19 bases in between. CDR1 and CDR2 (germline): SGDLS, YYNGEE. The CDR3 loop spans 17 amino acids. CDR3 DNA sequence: TGTGCCAGCAGCCCCCAGACGAACAGGTACGCTGGAAACACCATATATTTT. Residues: CASSPQTNRYAGNTIYF.

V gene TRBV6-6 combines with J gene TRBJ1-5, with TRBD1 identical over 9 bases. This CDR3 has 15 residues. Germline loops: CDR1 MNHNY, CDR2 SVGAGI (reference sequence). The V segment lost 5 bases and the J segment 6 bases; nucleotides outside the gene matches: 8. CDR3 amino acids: CASSTRTGELQPQHF. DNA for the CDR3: TGTGCCAGCAGTACTCGGACAGGGGAGCTTCAGCCCCAGCATTTT.

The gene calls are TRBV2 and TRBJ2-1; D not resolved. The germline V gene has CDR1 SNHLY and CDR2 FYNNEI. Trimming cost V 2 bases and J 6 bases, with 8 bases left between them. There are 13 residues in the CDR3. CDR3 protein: CASSERQANEQFF. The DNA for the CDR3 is TGTGCCAGCAGTGAAAGGCAGGCCAATGAGCAGTTCTTC.

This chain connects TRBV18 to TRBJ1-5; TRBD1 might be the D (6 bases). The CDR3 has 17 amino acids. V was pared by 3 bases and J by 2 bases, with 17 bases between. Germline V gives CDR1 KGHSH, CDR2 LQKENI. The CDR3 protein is CASSPRQDKSGNQPQHF. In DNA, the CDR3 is TGTGCCAGCTCACCGAGACAGGATAAGAGTGGCAATCAGCCCCAGCATTTT.

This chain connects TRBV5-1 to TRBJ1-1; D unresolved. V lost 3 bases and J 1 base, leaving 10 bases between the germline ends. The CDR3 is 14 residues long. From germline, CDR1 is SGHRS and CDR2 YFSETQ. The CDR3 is CASSSTVANTEAFF. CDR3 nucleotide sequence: TGCGCCAGCAGCTCTACGGTCGCGAACACTGAAGCTTTCTTT. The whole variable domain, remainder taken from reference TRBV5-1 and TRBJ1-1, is KAGVTQTPRYLIKTRGQQVTLSCSPISGHRSVSWYQQTPGQGLQFLFEYFSETQRNKGNFPGRFSGRQFSNSRSEMNVSTLELGDSALYLCASSSTVANTEAFFGQGTRLTVV.

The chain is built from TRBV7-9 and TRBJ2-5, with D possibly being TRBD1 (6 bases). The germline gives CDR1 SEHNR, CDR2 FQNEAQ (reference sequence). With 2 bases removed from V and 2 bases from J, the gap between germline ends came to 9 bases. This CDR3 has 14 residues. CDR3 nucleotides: TGTGCCAGCAGCTTATTCGGACAGCAAGAGACCCAGTACTTC. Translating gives CASSLFGQQETQYF.

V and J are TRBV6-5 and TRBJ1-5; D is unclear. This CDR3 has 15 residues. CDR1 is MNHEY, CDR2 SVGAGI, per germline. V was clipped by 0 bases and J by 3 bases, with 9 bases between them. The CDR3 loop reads CASSYSAVYNQPQHF. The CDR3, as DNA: TGTGCCAGCAGTTACTCCGCGGTTTACAATCAGCCCCAGCATTTT.

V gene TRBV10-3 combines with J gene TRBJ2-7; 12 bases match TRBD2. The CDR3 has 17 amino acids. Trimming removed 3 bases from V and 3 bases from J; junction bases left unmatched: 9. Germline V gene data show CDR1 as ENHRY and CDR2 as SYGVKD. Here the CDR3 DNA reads TGTGCCATCAGTGACCCCGTACTAGCGGGGGGCCTCTACGAGCAGTACTTC. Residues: CAISDPVLAGGLYEQYF.

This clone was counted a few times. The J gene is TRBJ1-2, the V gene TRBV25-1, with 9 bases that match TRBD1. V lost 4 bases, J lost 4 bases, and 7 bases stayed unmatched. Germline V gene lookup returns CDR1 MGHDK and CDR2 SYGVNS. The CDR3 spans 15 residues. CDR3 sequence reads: CASSATTGGSYGYTF. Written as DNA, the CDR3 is TGTGCCAGCAGTGCGACGACAGGGGGTAGCTATGGCTACACCTTC.

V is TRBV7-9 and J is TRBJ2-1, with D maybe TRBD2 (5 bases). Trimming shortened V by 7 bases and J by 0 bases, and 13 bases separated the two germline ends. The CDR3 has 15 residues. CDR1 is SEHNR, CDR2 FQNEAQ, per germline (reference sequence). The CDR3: CASTPRGISYNEQFF. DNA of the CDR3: TGTGCCAGCACCCCTCGGGGAATCTCCTACAATGAGCAGTTCTTC.